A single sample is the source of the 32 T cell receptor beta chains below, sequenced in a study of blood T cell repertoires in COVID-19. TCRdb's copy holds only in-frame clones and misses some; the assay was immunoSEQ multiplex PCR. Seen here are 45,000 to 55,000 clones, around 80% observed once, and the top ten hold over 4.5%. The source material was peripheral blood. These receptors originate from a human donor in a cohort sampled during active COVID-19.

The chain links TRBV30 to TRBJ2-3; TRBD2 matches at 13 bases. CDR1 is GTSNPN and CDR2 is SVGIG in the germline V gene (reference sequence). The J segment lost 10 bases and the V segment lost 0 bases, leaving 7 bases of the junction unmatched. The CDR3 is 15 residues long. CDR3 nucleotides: TGTGCCTGGAGTGTACTAGCGGGGGGGCCAGGGTCGCAGTATTTT. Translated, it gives CAWSVLAGGPGSQYF. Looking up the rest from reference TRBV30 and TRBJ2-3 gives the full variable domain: SQTIHQWPATLVQPVGSPLSLECTVEGTSNPNLYWYRQAAGRGLQLLFYSVGIGQISSEVPQNLSASRPQDRQFILSSKKLLLSDSGFYLCAWSVLAGGPGSQYFGPGTRLTVL.

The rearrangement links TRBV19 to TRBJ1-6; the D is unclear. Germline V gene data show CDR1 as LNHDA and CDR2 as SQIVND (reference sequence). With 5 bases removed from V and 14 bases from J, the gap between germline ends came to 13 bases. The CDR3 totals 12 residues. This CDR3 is CASSPSGASLHF. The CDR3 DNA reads TGTGCCAGTAGTCCCTCTGGAGCTTCCCTCCACTTT.

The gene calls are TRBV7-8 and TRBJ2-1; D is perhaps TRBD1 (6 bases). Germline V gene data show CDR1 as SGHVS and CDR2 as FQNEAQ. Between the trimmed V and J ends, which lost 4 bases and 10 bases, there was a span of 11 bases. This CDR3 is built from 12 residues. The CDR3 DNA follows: TGTGCCAGCAGCTCACAGGGCGGCGAGCAGTTCTTC. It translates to CASSSQGGEQFF.

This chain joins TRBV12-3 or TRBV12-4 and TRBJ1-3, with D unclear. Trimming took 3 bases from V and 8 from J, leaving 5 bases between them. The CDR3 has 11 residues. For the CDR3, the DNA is TGTGCCAGCAGTTTGCAGGACACCATATATTTT. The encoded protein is CASSLQDTIYF.

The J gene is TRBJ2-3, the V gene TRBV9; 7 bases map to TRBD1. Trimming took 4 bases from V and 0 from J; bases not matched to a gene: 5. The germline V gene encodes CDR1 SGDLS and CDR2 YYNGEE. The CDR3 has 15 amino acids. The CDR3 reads CASSQTGISTDTQYF. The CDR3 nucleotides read TGTGCCAGCAGCCAGACAGGGATTAGCACAGATACGCAGTATTTT.

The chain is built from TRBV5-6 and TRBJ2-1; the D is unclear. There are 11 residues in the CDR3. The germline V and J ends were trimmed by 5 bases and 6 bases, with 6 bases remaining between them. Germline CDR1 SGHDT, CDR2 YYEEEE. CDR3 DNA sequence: TGTGCCAGCAGAGCGATCAATGAGCAGTTCTTC. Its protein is CASRAINEQFF.

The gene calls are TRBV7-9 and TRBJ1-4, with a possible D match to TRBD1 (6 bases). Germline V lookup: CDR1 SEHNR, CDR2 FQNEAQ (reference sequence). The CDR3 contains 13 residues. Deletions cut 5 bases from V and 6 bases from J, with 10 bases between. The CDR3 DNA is TGTGCCAGCAGCATTGGACAGTATGAAAAACTGTTTTTT. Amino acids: CASSIGQYEKLFF.

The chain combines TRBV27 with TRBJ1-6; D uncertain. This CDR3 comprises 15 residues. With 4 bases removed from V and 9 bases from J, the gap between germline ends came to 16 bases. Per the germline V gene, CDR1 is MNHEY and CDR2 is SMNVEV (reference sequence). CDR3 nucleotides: TGTGCCAGCAGTTCCGTTGGGTCGGCGGGTTCACCCCTCCACTTT. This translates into CASSSVGSAGSPLHF.

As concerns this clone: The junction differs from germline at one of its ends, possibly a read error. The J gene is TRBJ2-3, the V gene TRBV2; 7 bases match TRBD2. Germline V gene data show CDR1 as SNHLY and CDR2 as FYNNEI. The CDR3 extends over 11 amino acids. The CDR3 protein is CASTEGGDSLF. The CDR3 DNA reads TGTGCCAGCACTGAGGGAGGGGACTCCCTTTTT.

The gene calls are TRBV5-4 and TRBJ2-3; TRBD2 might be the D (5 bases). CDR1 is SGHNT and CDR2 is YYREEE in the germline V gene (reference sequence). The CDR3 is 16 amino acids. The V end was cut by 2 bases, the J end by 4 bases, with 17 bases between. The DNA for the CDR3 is TGTGCCAGCAGCTTTGCGGGTCTTCGGGGTTCAGATACGCAGTATTTT. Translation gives CASSFAGLRGSDTQYF.

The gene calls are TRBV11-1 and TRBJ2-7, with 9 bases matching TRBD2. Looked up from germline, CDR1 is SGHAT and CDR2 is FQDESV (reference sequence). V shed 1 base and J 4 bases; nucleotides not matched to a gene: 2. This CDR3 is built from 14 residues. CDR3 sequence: CASSLVAGVYEQYF. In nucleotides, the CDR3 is TGTGCCAGCAGCTTAGTAGCGGGGGTATACGAGCAGTACTTC.

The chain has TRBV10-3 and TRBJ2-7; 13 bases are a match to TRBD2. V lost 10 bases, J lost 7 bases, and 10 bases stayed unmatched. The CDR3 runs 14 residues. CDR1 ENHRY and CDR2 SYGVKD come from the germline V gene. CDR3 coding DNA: TGTGCCACGGAACCGGGACTAGCGGGGAAGGAGCAGTACTTC. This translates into CATEPGLAGKEQYF.

This chain's CDR3 is CASSYPGTGGNTEAFF. The CDR3 DNA sequence: TGTGCCAGCAGTTATCCCGGGACAGGGGGGAACACTGAAGCTTTCTTT. The chain carries TRBV6-6 and TRBJ1-1, with TRBD1 matching over 11 bases. The junction had 4 bases not matched to a gene; V was cut back by 3 bases and J by 1 base. The CDR3 runs 16 residues. Germline loops: CDR1 MNHNY, CDR2 SVGAGI (reference sequence).

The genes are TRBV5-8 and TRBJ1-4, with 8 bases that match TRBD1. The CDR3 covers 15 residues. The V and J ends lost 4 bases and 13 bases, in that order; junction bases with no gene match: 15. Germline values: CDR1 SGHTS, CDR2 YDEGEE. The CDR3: CASSPEQGAAQRLFF. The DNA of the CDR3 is TGTGCCAGCAGCCCAGAGCAGGGGGCGGCTCAGCGACTGTTTTTT. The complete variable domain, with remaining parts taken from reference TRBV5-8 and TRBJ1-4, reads EAGVTQSPTHLIKTRGQQATLRCSPISGHTSVYWYQQALGLGLQFLLWYDEGEERNRGNFPPRFSGRQFPNYSSELNVNALELEDSALYLCASSPEQGAAQRLFFGSGTQLSVL.

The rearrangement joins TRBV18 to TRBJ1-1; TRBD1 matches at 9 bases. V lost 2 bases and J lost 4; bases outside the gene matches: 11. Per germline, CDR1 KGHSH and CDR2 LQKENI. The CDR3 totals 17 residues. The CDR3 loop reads CASSPEGTGPFSTEAFF. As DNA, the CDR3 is TGTGCCAGCTCACCAGAGGGGACAGGGCCATTCAGCACTGAAGCTTTCTTT.

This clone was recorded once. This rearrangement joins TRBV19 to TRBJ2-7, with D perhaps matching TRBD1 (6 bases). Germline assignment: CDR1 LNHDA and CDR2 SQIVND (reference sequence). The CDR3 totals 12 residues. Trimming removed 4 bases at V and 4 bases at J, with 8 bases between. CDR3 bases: TGTGCCAGTAGTACACAGGGTTACGAGCAGTACTTC. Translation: CASSTQGYEQYF.

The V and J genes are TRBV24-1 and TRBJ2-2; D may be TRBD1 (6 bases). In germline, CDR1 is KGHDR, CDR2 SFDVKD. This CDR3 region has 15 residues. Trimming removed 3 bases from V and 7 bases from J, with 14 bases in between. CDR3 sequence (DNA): TGTGCCACCAGTGATCGGACAGTTGTGAGCGGGGAGCTGTTTTTT. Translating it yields CATSDRTVVSGELFF.

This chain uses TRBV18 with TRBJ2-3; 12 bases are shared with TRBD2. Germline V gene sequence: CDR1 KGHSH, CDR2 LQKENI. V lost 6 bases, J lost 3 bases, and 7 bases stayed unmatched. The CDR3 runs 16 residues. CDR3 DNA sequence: TGTGCCAGCTCCCTCGGGACTAGCGGGCGGACAGATACGCAGTATTTT. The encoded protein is CASSLGTSGRTDTQYF.

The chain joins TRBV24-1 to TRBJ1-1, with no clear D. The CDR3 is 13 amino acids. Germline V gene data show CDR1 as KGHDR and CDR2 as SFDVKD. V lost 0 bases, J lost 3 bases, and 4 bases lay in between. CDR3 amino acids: CATSDLADTEAFF. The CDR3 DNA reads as TGTGCCACCAGTGATTTGGCAGACACTGAAGCTTTCTTT.

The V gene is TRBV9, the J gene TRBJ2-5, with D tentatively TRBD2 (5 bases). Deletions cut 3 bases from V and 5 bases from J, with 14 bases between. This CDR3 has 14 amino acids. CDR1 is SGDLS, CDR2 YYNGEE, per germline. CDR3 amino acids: CASSDRARGETQYF. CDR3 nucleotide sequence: TGTGCCAGCAGCGACCGGGCCCGAGGGGAGACCCAGTACTTC.

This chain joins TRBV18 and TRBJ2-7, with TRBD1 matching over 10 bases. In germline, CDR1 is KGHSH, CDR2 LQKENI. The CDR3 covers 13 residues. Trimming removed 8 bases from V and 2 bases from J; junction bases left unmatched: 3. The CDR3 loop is CASTGTGAYEQYF. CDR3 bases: TGTGCCAGCACCGGGACAGGGGCCTACGAGCAGTACTTC.

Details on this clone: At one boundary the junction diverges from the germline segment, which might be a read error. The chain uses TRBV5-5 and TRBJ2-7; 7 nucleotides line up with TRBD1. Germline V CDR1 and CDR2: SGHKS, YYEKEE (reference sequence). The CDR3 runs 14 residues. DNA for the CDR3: TGTGCCAGCGGCTTGACAGGGACCACCTACGAGCAGTACTTC. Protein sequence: CASGLTGTTYEQYF.

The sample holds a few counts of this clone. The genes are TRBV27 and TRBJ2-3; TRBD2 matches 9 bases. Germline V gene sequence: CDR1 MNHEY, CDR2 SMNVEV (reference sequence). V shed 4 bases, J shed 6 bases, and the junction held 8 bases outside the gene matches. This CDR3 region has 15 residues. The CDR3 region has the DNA TGTGCCAGCAGTTACGGTATAGCGGGGGCGGATACGCAGTATTTT. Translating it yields CASSYGIAGADTQYF.

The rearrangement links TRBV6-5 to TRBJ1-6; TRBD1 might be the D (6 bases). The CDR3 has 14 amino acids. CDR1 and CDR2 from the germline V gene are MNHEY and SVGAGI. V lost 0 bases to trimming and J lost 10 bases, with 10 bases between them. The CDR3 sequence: CASSYSRGSSPLHF. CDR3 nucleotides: TGTGCCAGCAGTTACTCCAGGGGATCCTCACCCCTCCACTTT.

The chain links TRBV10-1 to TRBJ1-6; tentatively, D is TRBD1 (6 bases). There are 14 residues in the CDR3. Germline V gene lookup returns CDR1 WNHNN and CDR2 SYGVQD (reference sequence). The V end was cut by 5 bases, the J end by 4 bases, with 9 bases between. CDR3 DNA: TGCGCCAGCAGTCTGGACAGATATAATTCACCCCTCCACTTT. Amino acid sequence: CASSLDRYNSPLHF.

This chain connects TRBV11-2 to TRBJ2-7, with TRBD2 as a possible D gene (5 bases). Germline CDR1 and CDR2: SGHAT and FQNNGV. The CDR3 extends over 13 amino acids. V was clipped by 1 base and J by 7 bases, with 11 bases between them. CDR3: CASSLVSGGEQYF. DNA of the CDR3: TGTGCCAGCAGCTTAGTTTCTGGCGGGGAGCAGTACTTC.

This chain's CDR3 is CASSLYRGPILNTGELFF. The CDR3 nucleotides are TGTGCCAGCAGCTTGTACAGGGGGCCGATTCTGAACACCGGGGAGCTGTTTTTT. The V and J genes are TRBV5-5 and TRBJ2-2, with TRBD1 matching 9 bases. With 1 base clipped from V and 1 base from J, the junction kept 8 bases outside the gene matches. Per germline, CDR1 SGHKS and CDR2 YYEKEE (reference sequence). This CDR3 is 18 amino acids long.

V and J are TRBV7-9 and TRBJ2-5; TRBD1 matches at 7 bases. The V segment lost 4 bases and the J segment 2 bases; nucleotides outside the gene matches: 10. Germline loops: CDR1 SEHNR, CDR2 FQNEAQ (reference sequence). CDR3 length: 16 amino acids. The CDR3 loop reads CASSSERTGDQETQYF. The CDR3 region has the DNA TGTGCCAGCAGCTCAGAGAGGACAGGAGATCAAGAGACCCAGTACTTC.

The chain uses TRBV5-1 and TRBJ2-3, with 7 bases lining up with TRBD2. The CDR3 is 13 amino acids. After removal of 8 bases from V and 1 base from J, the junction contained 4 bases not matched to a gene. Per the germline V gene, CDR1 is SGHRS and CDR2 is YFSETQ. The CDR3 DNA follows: TGCGCCAGTAGTACTAGCGGCACAGATACGCAGTATTTT. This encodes CASSTSGTDTQYF.

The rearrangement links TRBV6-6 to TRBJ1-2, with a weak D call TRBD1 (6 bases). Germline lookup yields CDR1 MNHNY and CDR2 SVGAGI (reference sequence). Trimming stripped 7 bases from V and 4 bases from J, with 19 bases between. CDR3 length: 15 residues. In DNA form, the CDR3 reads TGTGCCAGCATGGGGAGGGGGGGACGACCCTATGGCTACACCTTC. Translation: CASMGRGGRPYGYTF.

Here the CDR3 DNA reads TGTGCCAGCAGCCCCCCGACTAGCGCGGGAGGCAATGAGCAGTTCTTC. Protein sequence: CASSPPTSAGGNEQFF. V gene TRBV4-2 combines with J gene TRBJ2-1; TRBD2 aligns across 8 bases. The CDR3 extends over 16 amino acids. The V and J ends lost 4 bases and 6 bases, in that order; junction bases with no gene match: 11. Germline lookup yields CDR1 LGHNA and CDR2 YNFKEQ.

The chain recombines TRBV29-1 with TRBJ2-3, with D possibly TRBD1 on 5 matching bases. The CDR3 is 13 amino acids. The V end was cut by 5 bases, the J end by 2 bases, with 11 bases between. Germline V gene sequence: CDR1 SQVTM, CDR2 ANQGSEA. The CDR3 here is CSVYNRNTDTQYF. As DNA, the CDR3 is TGCAGCGTTTATAACAGGAACACAGATACGCAGTATTTT.